This entry features one T cell receptor beta chain sequence. A few counts support this clone. The clone's antigen remains unknown. Base-call qualities are not available, and no considerably larger clone is one nucleotide away. The immunoSEQ Assay, a bias-controlled multiplex PCR, was used to amplify TCRbeta CDR3 regions from genomic DNA. The authors' analysis ran thus. Nucleated cell counts per sample were estimated from amplification of reference gene primers within the assay. Sequence reads were collapsed and filtered to measure the absolute abundance of every unique TCRbeta CDR3 rearrangement. Productive Simpson clonality was computed per sample as the square root of Simpson's diversity index over productive rearrangements. TCRdb took over this immuneACCESS table, retaining in-frame rearrangements with V and J assigned. Such tables are incomplete; in checked studies, under half of the missing clones stem from an unresolved V gene, and the remainder is unexplained. V and J calls and clone size are those listed in that table; D and trimming were worked out from the DNA. Across this sample there are roughly 170,000 clones, with over 70% seen only once. Together, the top ten hold 5.6% of the sample.

The entry originates in a study of blood T cell repertoires in COVID-19 (dated by TCRdb to the early 2020s). Concerning the study at large: Collaborator samples came from the United States, Italy and Spain and covered acute and convalescent phases of COVID-19. The material from the prospective study consisted of cDNA or gDNA derived from T cells, B-cell-depleted T cells, or PBMCs. Subjects who had been exposed to COVID-19, were actively infected with it, or had recovered from it provided the deeply sampled blood TCRbeta repertoires that made up the dataset. The repertoires were released in a freely available public database intended as a resource for research on the immune response to SARS-CoV-2. Samples came from the ongoing ImmuneRACE study (first 160 participants) plus 1,254 subjects from 6 global collaborators. Sample metadata almost always included a de-identified subject ID, COVID-19 status, age in years and sex. Where available, HLA class I and class II types were taken from metadata supplied by the sample provider and were not determined by assay-based typing. The research as a whole found: The amount of clinical and demographic metadata varied by source and participant and was provided uncurated.

CDR1 and CDR2 (GTSNPN, SVGIG) derive from the germline V gene (reference sequence). Reading from cysteine to phenylalanine, the CDR3 counts 14 amino acids. Only the CDR3 DNA stays, 42 bases, in frame from base 1. V is cut back by 2 bases and J by 0 bases, with 4 bases in the junction unmatched. Enrolling through a virtual design, the prospective study's participants ranged in age from roughly 18 to 90 years and lived across 20 to 25 United States geographic areas. Cohort assignment in the prospective study relied on participant-reported clinical history from a screening survey and a study questionnaire. Mobile phlebotomists in the prospective study collected whole blood, serum and a nasopharyngeal or oropharyngeal swab from every participant. Participants in the prospective study had the option to provide additional blood draws and questionnaires over a 2-month period. Before DNA extraction, prospective study blood samples were shipped either frozen or at room temperature.

The clonotype comes from a woman between 40 and 55 years old with acute COVID-19. Sequenced material: PBMCs or T cells enriched from blood (not recorded which). The rearranged segments are TRBV30 and TRBJ2-7, with 7 junctional bases fitting TRBD1. At the DNA level, the sequence is TGTGCCTGGAGTTTACAGGGGTTCTCCTACGAGCAGTACTTC. It is translated as CAWSLQGFSYEQYF.